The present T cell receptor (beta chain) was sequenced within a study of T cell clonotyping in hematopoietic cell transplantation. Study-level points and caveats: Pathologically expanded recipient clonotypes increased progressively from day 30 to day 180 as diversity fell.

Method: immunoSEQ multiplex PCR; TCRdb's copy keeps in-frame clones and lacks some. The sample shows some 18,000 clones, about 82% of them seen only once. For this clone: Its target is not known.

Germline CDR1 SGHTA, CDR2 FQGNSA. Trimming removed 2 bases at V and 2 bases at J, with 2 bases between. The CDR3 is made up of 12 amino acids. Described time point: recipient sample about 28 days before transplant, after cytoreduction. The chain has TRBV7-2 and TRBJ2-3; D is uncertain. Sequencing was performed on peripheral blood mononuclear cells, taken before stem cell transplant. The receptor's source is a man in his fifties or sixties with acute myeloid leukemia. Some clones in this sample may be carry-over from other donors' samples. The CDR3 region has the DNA TGTGCCAGCAGCTTACCCACAGATACGCAGTATTTT. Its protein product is CASSLPTDTQYF.